Below, 9 T cell receptor beta chains from the same sample are listed, as sequenced in a study of blood T cell repertoires in COVID-19. TCRdb's copy holds only in-frame clones and misses some; the assay was immunoSEQ multiplex PCR. This table has 62,000 or so clones, roughly 75% appearing once. Sequenced sample: peripheral blood. Source of these receptors: a man aged 55 to 70 with COVID-19, enrolled during active disease.

This sequence joins TRBV19 and TRBJ2-7, with 7 bases lining up with TRBD2. The CDR3 runs to 13 residues. Germline V gene data show CDR1 as LNHDA and CDR2 as SQIVND (reference sequence). V lost 7 bases and J lost 4; bases outside the gene matches: 7. The CDR3 DNA is TGTGCCAGTATGAGGGCGGGAGTATACGAGCAGTACTTC. Protein: CASMRAGVYEQYF.

The V and J genes are TRBV27 and TRBJ2-1; a weak D match, TRBD2 (5 bases). The CDR3 spans 15 residues. V was cut by 1 base and J by 2 bases, with 9 bases left in between. Per germline, CDR1 MNHEY and CDR2 SMNVEV (reference sequence). The CDR3: CASSLFEGTYNEQFF. As DNA, the CDR3 is TGTGCCAGCAGTTTATTTGAGGGAACCTACAATGAGCAGTTCTTC.

This chain uses TRBV5-4 with TRBJ1-1; D is unclear. Germline values: CDR1 SGHNT, CDR2 YYREEE (reference sequence). CDR3 length: 13 amino acids. V lost 5 bases to trimming and J lost 1 base, with 9 bases between them. The CDR3 sequence: CASRMGRNTEAFF. The CDR3 DNA reads TGTGCCAGCAGAATGGGGAGGAACACTGAAGCTTTCTTT.

This rearrangement joins TRBV6-5 to TRBJ1-1; no definite D call. Germline V gives CDR1 MNHEY, CDR2 SVGAGI. V shed 2 bases and J shed 3 bases, with 13 bases lying between them. This CDR3 contains 15 residues. CDR3 bases: TGTGCCAGCAGTTACAGGAGTGGGTTGGACACTGAAGCTTTCTTT. Its translation: CASSYRSGLDTEAFF.

The gene calls are TRBV30 and TRBJ1-6; possible D gene TRBD1, 6 bases. Trimming removed 1 base from V and 7 bases from J, with 14 bases in between. The CDR3 sequence is 15 residues long. Per the germline V gene, CDR1 is GTSNPN and CDR2 is SVGIG (reference sequence). Here the CDR3 reads CAWSEGGPDNSPLHF. The CDR3 nucleotides read TGTGCCTGGAGTGAGGGGGGGCCTGACAATTCACCCCTCCACTTT.

J is TRBJ1-2 and V is TRBV11-3, with 8 nucleotides matching TRBD1. This CDR3 spans 12 amino acids. The J segment lost 5 bases and the V segment lost 5 bases, leaving 1 base of the junction unmatched. Germline V gene sequence: CDR1 SGHNT, CDR2 YENEEA. CDR3 residues: CASSRTGYGYTF. In DNA form, the CDR3 reads TGTGCCAGCAGCCGGACAGGGTATGGCTACACCTTC.

For the CDR3, the DNA is TGTGCCAGCAGTGAATACAGGGGGGGCTATGGCTACACCTTC. It translates to CASSEYRGGYGYTF. The chain joins TRBV6-1 to TRBJ1-2; 8 nucleotides match TRBD1. This CDR3 has 14 residues. CDR1 and CDR2 from the germline V gene are MNHNS and SASEGT. Germline trimming cut 2 bases from V and 4 bases from J; bases unmatched to any gene: 3.

This clone was seen ten or more times. This chain joins TRBV7-2 and TRBJ2-7; D is uncertain. V lost 1 base, J lost 8 bases, and 12 bases lay in between. The CDR3 spans 13 residues. In germline, CDR1 is SGHTA, CDR2 FQGNSA. CDR3 region: CASSLVNSRKQYF. In DNA form, the CDR3 reads TGTGCCAGCAGCTTAGTAAACTCGAGAAAGCAGTACTTC.

The CDR3 nucleotides read TGTGCCAGCAGCTCTACGAGGAACACTGAAGCTTTCTTT. Residues: CASSSTRNTEAFF. The chain is built from TRBV9 and TRBJ1-1; D is ambiguous. Trimming shortened V by 4 bases and J by 1 base, and 8 bases separated the two germline ends. Germline CDR1 is SGDLS and CDR2 is YYNGEE. The CDR3 loop spans 13 amino acids.